A single sample gave rise to the 5 T cell receptor beta chains below, sequenced in a study of blood T cell repertoires in COVID-19. TCRdb's table, derived via immunoSEQ multiplex PCR, lists solely in-frame clones and lacks some. The sample has about 400,000 clones, 70% to 90% seen once. The specimen was PBMCs or T cells enriched from blood (not recorded which). These receptors came from a woman aged 18-29 years with acute COVID-19.

The V and J genes are TRBV2 and TRBJ1-5; 7 bases are shared with TRBD1. V trimming: 4 bases; J trimming: 3 bases; junction bases outside the gene matches: 6. The CDR3 sequence is 15 residues long. The V gene's germline CDR1 is SNHLY and CDR2 FYNNEI. The CDR3 here is CASSVRTGLNQPQHF. As DNA, the CDR3 is TGTGCCAGCAGTGTAAGGACAGGCCTCAATCAGCCCCAGCATTTT.

The rearrangement links TRBV29-1 to TRBJ1-2, with D perhaps matching TRBD1 (5 bases). CDR3 size: 14 residues. V was cut by 6 bases and J by 2 bases, with 16 bases left in between. From germline, CDR1 is SQVTM and CDR2 ANQGSEA. The CDR3 nucleotides are TGCAGCGTCCCCAGCAGGGAGGCCAACTATGGCTACACCTTC. Translation gives CSVPSREANYGYTF.

The chain employs TRBV11-2 and TRBJ1-2, with 12 bases aligning to TRBD1. The CDR3 sequence is 15 residues long. The J segment lost 4 bases and the V segment lost 5 bases, leaving 5 bases of the junction unmatched. Germline lookup yields CDR1 SGHAT and CDR2 FQNNGV. The CDR3 nucleotides read TGTGCCAGCAGCCCCCAGGGACAGGGGGCCTATGGCTACACCTTC. Its translation: CASSPQGQGAYGYTF. The entire variable domain, with the rest obtained from reference TRBV11-2 and TRBJ1-2, is as follows: EAGVAQSPRYKIIEKRQSVAFWCNPISGHATLYWYQQILGQGPKLLIQFQNNGVVDDSQLPKDRFSAERLKGVDSTLKIQPAKLEDSAVYLCASSPQGQGAYGYTFGSGTRLTVV.

V gene TRBV28 combines with J gene TRBJ2-1, with TRBD2 matching 15 bases. Germline loops: CDR1 MDHEN, CDR2 SYDVKM. The J segment lost 4 bases and the V segment lost 7 bases, leaving 8 bases of the junction unmatched. The CDR3 has 17 amino acids. The CDR3 loop reads CASIGWGLAGGYNEQFF. Here the CDR3 DNA reads TGTGCCAGCATTGGGTGGGGACTAGCGGGAGGTTACAATGAGCAGTTCTTC.

This chain joins TRBV5-8 and TRBJ1-1; D is ambiguous. The CDR3 consists of 13 residues. CDR1 and CDR2 from the germline V gene are SGHTS and YDEGEE. Trimming took 2 bases from V and 5 from J, leaving 10 bases between them. CDR3 coding DNA: TGTGCCAGCAGCTTCAGAAAATCAACTGAAGCTTTCTTT. Encoded protein: CASSFRKSTEAFF.